These 19 T cell receptor beta chains were all obtained from the same sample, sequenced in a study of blood T cell repertoires in COVID-19. Sequencing was performed with immunoSEQ multiplex PCR; in TCRdb, only in-frame clones are kept and a portion is missing. The top ten clones hold approximately 0.7% of a sample with around 250,000 clones, roughly 86% of them seen once. The sequenced sample was peripheral blood. Source of these receptors: a human donor in a cohort sampled during active COVID-19.

The chain combines TRBV19 with TRBJ2-1, with D tentatively TRBD2 (5 bases). Germline V CDR1 and CDR2: LNHDA, SQIVND (reference sequence). The V end lost 2 bases, the J end lost 10 bases, and 6 bases lay between the germline ends. This CDR3 is 11 amino acids long. CDR3 bases: TGTGCCAGTAGTATATCGGGGGAGCAGTTCTTC. Translating it yields CASSISGEQFF.

V is TRBV11-2 and J is TRBJ1-4, with D uncertain. There are 19 residues in the CDR3. In germline, CDR1 is SGHAT, CDR2 FQNNGV. Deletions cut 2 bases from V and 4 bases from J, with 23 bases between. The CDR3 DNA follows: TGTGCCAGCAGCTTATTCTTCGTTCGTGGGCGACGGATTAATGAAAAACTGTTTTTT. Residues: CASSLFFVRGRRINEKLFF.

The rearrangement joins TRBV28 to TRBJ1-2; D is undetermined. In germline, CDR1 is MDHEN, CDR2 SYDVKM. Trimming removed 10 bases from V and 4 bases from J, with 10 bases in between. CDR3 length: 11 residues. The CDR3 DNA reads TGTGCCACAGAGACTGCCTATGGCTACACCTTC. Encoded protein: CATETAYGYTF.

The genes are TRBV10-1 and TRBJ1-1, with D perhaps matching TRBD1 (5 bases). Germline loops: CDR1 WNHNN, CDR2 SYGVQD (reference sequence). The CDR3 runs 13 residues. The V and J ends lost 6 bases and 0 bases respectively, with 8 bases between them. The chain's CDR3 is CASREGLNTEAFF. The CDR3 DNA reads as TGCGCCAGCAGAGAGGGGCTGAACACTGAAGCTTTCTTT.

The V and J genes are TRBV4-3 and TRBJ1-2, with D unresolved. Germline CDR1 and CDR2: LGHNA and YSLEER. V was trimmed by 1 base and J by 0 bases, leaving 9 bases between them. The CDR3 contains 15 residues. The CDR3 protein is CASSQVAGANYGYTF. The CDR3 coding sequence is TGCGCCAGCAGCCAAGTGGCGGGAGCTAACTATGGCTACACCTTC.

The chain uses TRBV9 and TRBJ2-3, with a weak D call TRBD2 (6 bases). Germline-derived CDR1 and CDR2 are SGDLS and YYNGEE. V lost 4 bases to trimming and J lost 0 bases, with 15 bases between them. The CDR3 covers 16 residues. The CDR3 region is CASSSLRGTSTDTQYF. As DNA, the CDR3 is TGTGCCAGCAGCTCCCTCAGAGGGACTAGCACAGATACGCAGTATTTT.

On this clone itself: One end of the junction is discordant with germline, which a read error may explain. The chain recombines TRBV28 with TRBJ2-7, with D possibly TRBD2 on 6 matching bases. The germline V gene encodes CDR1 MDHEN and CDR2 SYDVKM. There are 11 residues in the CDR3. CDR3 in amino acids: CASSSSHGGDF. The CDR3 nucleotides read TGTGCCAGCAGTTCCAGTCACGGAGGGGACTTC.

The chain combines TRBV20-1 with TRBJ2-4; D is possibly TRBD2 (6 bases). Germline CDR1 and CDR2: DFQATT and SNEGSKA (reference sequence). The CDR3 length is 13 residues. V gave up 3 bases and J gave up 6 bases, with 12 bases separating them. CDR3 region: CSASSGGGNIQYF. DNA of the CDR3: TGCAGTGCTAGTTCCGGGGGTGGAAACATTCAGTACTTC.

The chain carries TRBV11-2 and TRBJ2-1; perhaps TRBD2 as D (6 bases). Germline V gives CDR1 SGHAT, CDR2 FQNNGV. Trimming cost V 5 bases and J 2 bases, with 16 bases left between them. This CDR3 is 16 amino acids long. CDR3 in amino acids: CASSPGGGLTYNEQFF. CDR3 coding DNA: TGTGCCAGCAGCCCCGGGGGAGGCTTAACCTACAATGAGCAGTTCTTC.

DNA of the CDR3: TGTGCCAGCGGAAGGACAGGGACGCGACAGCCCCAGCATTTT. Protein product: CASGRTGTRQPQHF. The J gene is TRBJ1-5, the V gene TRBV21-1; the table's D call, TRBD1, was not checked against the DNA. TRBV21-1 is shown as a pseudogene. There are 14 residues in the CDR3.

This sequence joins TRBV9 and TRBJ1-1; no clear D. This CDR3 has 15 residues. The germline gives CDR1 SGDLS, CDR2 YYNGEE. Trimming removed 3 bases at V and 3 bases at J, with 15 bases between. The DNA of the CDR3 is TGTGCCAGCAGCGCCGAACAGATTAGAGACACTGAAGCTTTCTTT. Amino acids: CASSAEQIRDTEAFF.

The V gene is TRBV7-9, the J gene TRBJ2-2, with D perhaps matching TRBD2 (5 bases). The length of the CDR3 is 14 residues. Germline V lookup: CDR1 SEHNR, CDR2 FQNEAQ (reference sequence). Between the trimmed V and J ends, which lost 5 bases and 4 bases, there was a span of 11 bases. DNA for the CDR3: TGTGCCAGCAGCCCCCCCGAGGGCACCGGGGAGCTGTTTTTT. Its protein product is CASSPPEGTGELFF.

This clone was recorded once. V is TRBV6-2 or TRBV6-3 and J is TRBJ2-3; D not certain. V gave up 5 bases and J gave up 0 bases, with 12 bases separating them. This CDR3 has 15 amino acids. Looked up from germline, CDR1 is MNHEY and CDR2 is SVGEGT. The CDR3 DNA is TGTGCCAGCAGTCCGGGTTTTTGGAGCACAGATACGCAGTATTTT. It codes for CASSPGFWSTDTQYF.

J is TRBJ1-2 and V is TRBV5-1; D not resolved. The CDR3 is 13 amino acids. V was shortened by 3 bases and J by 3 bases, with 9 bases between the two germline ends. The germline V gene encodes CDR1 SGHRS and CDR2 YFSETQ. Written as DNA, the CDR3 is TGCGCCAGCAGCTCTGACACCGACTATGGCTACACCTTC. Translation: CASSSDTDYGYTF. Together with reference TRBV5-1 and TRBJ1-2, the CDR3 gives the full variable domain: KAGVTQTPRYLIKTRGQQVTLSCSPISGHRSVSWYQQTPGQGLQFLFEYFSETQRNKGNFPGRFSGRQFSNSRSEMNVSTLELGDSALYLCASSSDTDYGYTFGSGTRLTVV.

This clone was recorded once. The chain carries TRBV10-2 and TRBJ1-2, with TRBD1 as a possible D gene (6 bases). Trimming cost V 4 bases and J 7 bases, with 19 bases left between them. This CDR3 is built from 15 residues. The germline gives CDR1 WSHSY, CDR2 SAAADI. The DNA for the CDR3 is TGCGCCAGCAGTGCATACCAGGGGTGGACTTCTGGCTACACCTTC. This codes for CASSAYQGWTSGYTF.

The chain links TRBV6-5 to TRBJ2-7; TRBD1 agrees at 8 bases. Germline V CDR1 and CDR2: MNHEY, SVGAGI. The CDR3 runs 16 residues. J was trimmed by 5 bases and V by 2 bases; bases with no gene match: 11. The CDR3 coding sequence is TGTGCCAGCAGTTACCGACAGGGGCAGGGGGTCCACGAGCAGTACTTC. This gives the protein CASSYRQGQGVHEQYF.

The chain couples TRBV2 to TRBJ2-5; 8 bases agree with TRBD2. Germline V gene lookup returns CDR1 SNHLY and CDR2 FYNNEI. There are 14 residues in the CDR3. V gave up 8 bases and J gave up 5 bases; unmatched junction bases: 10. CDR3 in DNA: TGTGCCAGCTGTGGGAGCGGGAGAGGTGAGACCCAGTACTTC. It is translated as CASCGSGRGETQYF.

This clone occurred a few times. CDR3 DNA: TGTGCCAGCAGCCCCCCAGCCGGGACACGGCAGTTCTTC. Translating gives CASSPPAGTRQFF. The chain links TRBV9 to TRBJ2-1, with D tentatively TRBD1 (6 bases). Between the trimmed V and J ends, which lost 4 bases and 12 bases, there was a span of 17 bases. The CDR3 runs to 13 residues. Germline CDR1 SGDLS, CDR2 YYNGEE. The full variable domain, with the rest looked up from reference TRBV9 and TRBJ2-1, is DSGVTQTPKHLITATGQRVTLRCSPRSGDLSVYWYQQSLDQGLQFLIQYYNGEERAKGNILERFSAQQFPDLHSELNLSSLELGDSALYFCASSPPAGTRQFFGPGTRLTVL.

V is TRBV27 and J is TRBJ1-5; TRBD1 matches at 7 bases. CDR3 length equals 17 residues. Losses at the gene ends were 6 bases for V and 0 bases for J; bases not matched to a gene: 11. From germline, CDR1 is MNHEY and CDR2 SMNVEV (reference sequence). Here the CDR3 DNA reads TGTGCCAGCAGATCGGGGCAGGGGGGATATAGCAATCAGCCCCAGCATTTT. It codes for CASRSGQGGYSNQPQHF.